This TCR beta chain was retrieved from a study of blood T cell repertoires in COVID-19. For the study at large: Italy, Spain and the United States were the sources of the convalescent and acute COVID-19 samples.

Using immunoSEQ multiplex PCR, the repertoire was profiled, and TCRdb retains in-frame clones only, with some absent. This table holds approximately 100,000 clones, roughly 84% found once. V lost 10 bases and J 6 bases, leaving 16 bases between the germline ends. The CDR3 length is 12 residues. Source material: peripheral blood. The rearrangement uses TRBV12-3 or TRBV12-4 and TRBJ2-7, with D perhaps matching TRBD2 (7 bases). This TCR was recovered from a human donor in a cohort sampled during active COVID-19. CDR3 bases: TGTGCCAAGGGGGGGGGACCTGGCGAGCAGTACTTC. Protein: CAKGGGPGEQYF.